This passage covers 24 T cell receptor beta chains from one sample sequenced in a study of cytomegalovirus exposure and HLA in healthy donors. TCRdb's table, derived via immunoSEQ multiplex PCR, lists solely in-frame clones and lacks some. In the table there are over 200,000 clones, around four fifths of which are singletons. The source material was PBMCs. These TCRs come from a woman aged 25 to 45 in good health and CMV-seropositive.

This clone has only a few counts. This chain connects TRBV7-9 to TRBJ1-2; maybe TRBD1 (6 bases). CDR3 length: 17 amino acids. Looked up from germline, CDR1 is SEHNR and CDR2 is FQNEAQ (reference sequence). V shed 6 bases and J shed 2 bases, with 22 bases lying between them. Here the CDR3 reads CASSLPGTTLGNYGYTF. The CDR3, as DNA: TGTGCCAGCAGTTTACCCGGGACAACGCTTGGGAACTATGGCTACACCTTC.

The sample holds many counts of this clone. This sequence joins TRBV6-1 and TRBJ2-7; a possible D gene is TRBD1 (6 bases). V lost 7 bases and J lost 4, with 17 bases in between. CDR3 length: 14 amino acids. Germline CDR1 reads MNHNS; CDR2 reads SASEGT. CDR3 DNA sequence: TGTGCCAGCATAAAAGGACAGCCCTCATACGAGCAGTACTTC. It yields the protein CASIKGQPSYEQYF.

V usage is TRBV2 and J usage is TRBJ1-1, with D perhaps matching TRBD1 (6 bases). The germline CDR1 and CDR2 sequences are SNHLY and FYNNEI. This CDR3 region has 14 residues. V was clipped by 7 bases and J by 0 bases, with 12 bases between them. CDR3 region: CASNRDRMNTEAFF. For the CDR3, the DNA is TGTGCCAGCAATCGAGACAGGATGAACACTGAAGCTTTCTTT.

This chain uses TRBV13 with TRBJ1-1; unclear D gene. Trimming took off 5 bases at V and 6 bases at J, with 16 bases between the two ends. This CDR3 comprises 14 residues. CDR1 and CDR2 (germline): PRHDT, FYEKMQ (reference sequence). For the CDR3, the DNA is TGTGCCAGCAGCCCTACCGTTGGTCCCGCTGAAGCTTTCTTT. Protein sequence: CASSPTVGPAEAFF.

The chain employs TRBV6-5 and TRBJ1-1, with D unresolved. CDR1 is MNHEY, CDR2 SVGAGI, per germline. The V end lost 4 bases, the J end lost 3 bases, and 15 bases lay between the germline ends. This CDR3 spans 15 amino acids. This CDR3 reads CASSSPMVKDTEAFF. The CDR3 DNA reads TGTGCCAGCAGTTCCCCTATGGTTAAGGACACTGAAGCTTTCTTT.

The rearrangement uses TRBV11-1 and TRBJ2-1, with 10 bases identical to TRBD2. The germline V gene has CDR1 SGHAT and CDR2 FQDESV (reference sequence). The CDR3 runs 16 residues. V lost 3 bases and J lost 8; bases outside the gene matches: 10. CDR3 amino acids: CASSFRAGGPQYEQFF. CDR3 DNA: TGTGCCAGCAGCTTTAGAGCGGGAGGGCCCCAATATGAGCAGTTCTTC. The full variable domain, rest sourced from reference TRBV11-1 and TRBJ2-1, is EAEVAQSPRYKITEKSQAVAFWCDPISGHATLYWYRQILGQGPELLVQFQDESVVDDSQLPKDRFSAERLKGVDSTLKIQPAELGDSAMYLCASSFRAGGPQYEQFFGPGTRLTVL.

Regarding this clone: At the DNA level, this CDR3 is encoded by other sequences in the same sample as well. J is TRBJ2-7 and V is TRBV4-3, with 9 bases identical to TRBD1. The CDR3 loop spans 15 amino acids. The germline gives CDR1 LGHNA, CDR2 YSLEER. Germline trimming cut 0 bases from V and 2 bases from J; bases unmatched to any gene: 2. The CDR3 is CASSQDRTGAYEQYF. CDR3 DNA sequence: TGCGCCAGCAGCCAAGACAGGACAGGGGCCTACGAGCAGTACTTC.

Only one count was recorded for this clone. V usage is TRBV6-1 and J usage is TRBJ2-7; no clear D. CDR1 MNHNS and CDR2 SASEGT come from the germline V gene. Trimming shortened V by 7 bases and J by 7 bases, and 20 bases separated the two germline ends. CDR3 size: 14 residues. The CDR3 spells CASTTGPTSREQYF. CDR3 nucleotides: TGTGCCAGCACGACCGGCCCGACGAGTCGGGAGCAGTACTTC.

V gene TRBV11-2 combines with J gene TRBJ2-1; 10 bases match TRBD2. The J segment lost 5 bases and the V segment lost 3 bases, leaving 7 bases of the junction unmatched. The CDR3 has 16 amino acids. Germline V gene data show CDR1 as SGHAT and CDR2 as FQNNGV. CDR3 sequence (DNA): TGTGCCAGCAGCTTCTCCGCCGGGACTAGCGACAATGAGCAGTTCTTC. Amino acids: CASSFSAGTSDNEQFF. Complete variable domain (other parts from reference TRBV11-2 and TRBJ2-1): EAGVAQSPRYKIIEKRQSVAFWCNPISGHATLYWYQQILGQGPKLLIQFQNNGVVDDSQLPKDRFSAERLKGVDSTLKIQPAKLEDSAVYLCASSFSAGTSDNEQFFGPGTRLTVL.

The V and J genes are TRBV30 and TRBJ1-4; no definite D call. Trimming took 2 bases from V and 3 from J, leaving 7 bases between them. The length of the CDR3 is 13 residues. CDR1 and CDR2 from the germline V gene are GTSNPN and SVGIG (reference sequence). This CDR3 reads CAWSSGSNEKLFF. CDR3 DNA: TGTGCCTGGAGTTCGGGGTCTAATGAAAAACTGTTTTTT.

This rearrangement joins TRBV5-4 to TRBJ1-1; perhaps TRBD1 as D (6 bases). CDR3 length equals 12 residues. Between the trimmed V and J ends, which lost 4 bases and 5 bases, there was a span of 9 bases. CDR1 is SGHNT and CDR2 is YYREEE in the germline V gene (reference sequence). CDR3 sequence (DNA): TGTGCCAGCAGCACAGGGTATACTGAAGCTTTCTTT. It is translated as CASSTGYTEAFF.

This clone showed up just a few times. The chain couples TRBV27 to TRBJ2-7, with D possibly matching TRBD1 (5 bases). CDR3 length: 15 residues. From germline, CDR1 is MNHEY and CDR2 SMNVEV (reference sequence). V was cut by 5 bases and J by 3 bases, with 17 bases left in between. The DNA of the CDR3 is TGTGCCAGCAGTCCGAACCGAGCCAGGGTCTACGAGCAGTACTTC. Protein product: CASSPNRARVYEQYF.

The chain joins TRBV19 to TRBJ2-3; D might be TRBD2 (6 bases). The CDR3 consists of 18 residues. V lost 0 bases and J 0 bases, leaving 16 bases between the germline ends. CDR1 and CDR2 from the germline V gene are LNHDA and SQIVND (reference sequence). The CDR3 DNA reads TGTGCCAGTAGTATAGATAGTTGGGGACTTCTTAGCACAGATACGCAGTATTTT. It yields the protein CASSIDSWGLLSTDTQYF.

This chain connects TRBV13 to TRBJ1-3; TRBD1 might be the D (5 bases). The CDR3 length is 14 residues. Germline CDR1 PRHDT, CDR2 FYEKMQ (reference sequence). V lost 4 bases and J lost 4, with 11 bases in between. The CDR3 DNA reads as TGTGCCAGCAGCTACGGGGCTGCGGGAAACACCATATATTTT. This gives the protein CASSYGAAGNTIYF.

The sample holds one count of this clone. The V and J genes are TRBV9 and TRBJ1-2; 11 bases fit TRBD1. Germline CDR1 and CDR2: SGDLS and YYNGEE. The CDR3 length is 17 residues. Trimming removed 4 bases from V and 7 bases from J; junction bases left unmatched: 15. In nucleotides, the CDR3 is TGTGCCAGCAGCCCAACAGGACAGGGGGCAAGAGGAGGTGGCTACACCTTC. Translation: CASSPTGQGARGGGYTF. The full variable domain, rest sourced from reference TRBV9 and TRBJ1-2, is DSGVTQTPKHLITATGQRVTLRCSPRSGDLSVYWYQQSLDQGLQFLIQYYNGEERAKGNILERFSAQQFPDLHSELNLSSLELGDSALYFCASSPTGQGARGGGYTFGSGTRLTVV.

The chain joins TRBV11-3 to TRBJ1-1; no definite D call. The CDR3 has 11 amino acids. Trimming shortened V by 2 bases and J by 4 bases, and 2 bases separated the two germline ends. Germline CDR1 SGHNT, CDR2 YENEEA. The CDR3 here is CASSLSTEAFF. In nucleotides, the CDR3 is TGTGCCAGCAGCTTAAGCACTGAAGCTTTCTTT.

This clone was observed a single time. The rearrangement joins TRBV18 to TRBJ2-2; 9 bases fit TRBD2. The CDR3 totals 16 residues. CDR1 is KGHSH and CDR2 is LQKENI in the germline V gene. V was clipped by 1 base and J by 1 base; unmatched bases: 1. DNA of the CDR3: TGTGCCAGCTCACCACTGCGGGAGGGGAACACCGGGGAGCTGTTTTTT. Protein product: CASSPLREGNTGELFF.

V gene TRBV2 combines with J gene TRBJ2-7; TRBD2 aligns across 11 bases. The CDR3 sequence is 14 residues long. V dropped 6 bases and J dropped 6; count of bases not matched to a gene: 7. Germline loops: CDR1 SNHLY, CDR2 FYNNEI. CDR3 sequence: CASSLTSGRTEQYF. As DNA, the CDR3 is TGTGCCAGCAGCTTAACTAGCGGGAGAACCGAGCAGTACTTC.

The chain combines TRBV10-3 with TRBJ2-3, with 7 bases that match TRBD2. V lost 6 bases, J lost 1 base, and 4 bases stayed unmatched. Germline CDR1 is ENHRY and CDR2 is SYGVKD. This CDR3 is built from 14 residues. Here the CDR3 DNA reads TGTGCCATCAGAGGCACTAGCGGCACAGATACGCAGTATTTT. Translating it yields CAIRGTSGTDTQYF.

The chain uses TRBV7-9 and TRBJ1-2; tentatively, D is TRBD1 (6 bases). From germline, CDR1 is SEHNR and CDR2 FQNEAQ (reference sequence). The length of the CDR3 is 12 residues. V was trimmed by 2 bases and J by 14 bases, leaving 15 bases between them. CDR3 protein: CASSLRDTACTF. The CDR3 DNA sequence: TGTGCCAGCAGCTTAAGGGACACCGCTTGTACCTTC.

This clone came up a few times. J is TRBJ2-5 and V is TRBV30; 7 nucleotides agree with TRBD2. The CDR3 loop spans 11 amino acids. The J segment lost 5 bases and the V segment lost 4 bases, leaving 1 base of the junction unmatched. Germline CDR1 reads GTSNPN; CDR2 reads SVGIG (reference sequence). The CDR3 region is CAWNSGETQYF. In DNA form, the CDR3 reads TGTGCCTGGAATAGCGGGGAGACCCAGTACTTC.

A single count supports this clone. The chain has TRBV29-1 and TRBJ2-7; possibly TRBD1 for D (6 bases). Per germline, CDR1 SQVTM and CDR2 ANQGSEA. This CDR3 has 13 residues. V lost 7 bases and J 1 base, leaving 14 bases between the germline ends. CDR3 in amino acids: CSATRTASYEQYF. CDR3 coding DNA: TGCAGCGCAACTCGGACAGCATCCTACGAGCAGTACTTC.

The CDR3 nucleotides read TGTGCCTTCCTAGGTGGACAGGACAAATACGAGCAGTACTTC. It is translated as CAFLGGQDKYEQYF. This chain connects TRBV30 to TRBJ2-7; 7 bases map to TRBD1. This CDR3 comprises 14 residues. The germline V gene encodes CDR1 GTSNPN and CDR2 SVGIG (reference sequence). V lost 7 bases to trimming and J lost 4 bases; unmatched junction nucleotides: 13.

The rearrangement uses TRBV29-1 and TRBJ2-3, with a weak D call TRBD2 (5 bases). The germline V and J ends were trimmed by 3 bases and 0 bases, with 13 bases remaining between them. The CDR3 runs 15 residues. The germline gives CDR1 SQVTM, CDR2 ANQGSEA. As DNA, the CDR3 is TGCAGCGTTGAGGGGTCTAGCCGAAGCACAGATACGCAGTATTTT. It codes for CSVEGSSRSTDTQYF.